This TCR beta chain was identified in a study of blood T cell repertoires in COVID-19. TCRdb's copy holds only in-frame clones and misses some; the assay was immunoSEQ multiplex PCR. The data show around 370,000 clones, approximately 90% seen once. Germline V lookup: CDR1 SGHRS, CDR2 YFSETQ. The CDR3 spans 14 residues. V lost 5 bases and J lost 0, with 8 bases in between. Input material: PBMCs or T cells enriched from blood (not recorded which). The clonotype was recovered from a woman between 18 and 29 years old who had recovered from COVID-19. The V call is TRBV5-1, the J call TRBJ1-4, with a tentative D call TRBD1 (5 bases). CDR3 sequence: CASRPQATNEKLFF. CDR3 nucleotide sequence: TGCGCCAGCAGGCCACAGGCAACTAATGAAAAACTGTTTTTT.